This T cell receptor beta chain was identified in a study of vaccination and CD4 T cells after COVID-19. Sequenced with the Oncomine TCR Beta short-read assay was DNA taken from cultured CD4+ T cells. TCRdb fed the PCR reads into MiXCR, producing one record per CDR3 protein. The table includes 20,000 to 25,000 distinct CDR3 sequences, 40% to 50% detected once. CDR3 length equals 13 residues. V lost 3 bases to trimming and J lost 3 bases, with 7 bases between them. The germline V gene has CDR1 MNHNS and CDR2 SASEGT. Sample treatment: roughly 10-day PBMC culture with coronavirus spike peptide pools or control peptides (ViraFEST assay). This clonotype appeared once. Its cognate antigen is unknown.

The clonotype was recovered from a human donor who received a COVID-19 vaccine. Sequences were derived from CD4+ T cells from blood, cultured in vitro, sampled before SARS-CoV-2 vaccination. The V gene is TRBV6-1, the J gene TRBJ2-3; no clear D. CDR3 in amino acids: CASSEERTDTQYF. DNA for the CDR3: TGTGCCAGCAGTGAGGAGAGAACAGATACGCAGTATTTT.